This TCR beta chain originates from a study of Ad26.COV2.S vaccination and SARS-CoV-2 variants. The germline CDR1 and CDR2 sequences are SNHLY and FYNNEI. There are 13 residues in the CDR3. Trimming cost V 8 bases and J 3 bases, with 13 bases left between them. Specified treatment: 19 received Ad26.COV2.S at low or high dose, single or two shots; 5 received placebo; per-sample allocation not given. Specimens were obtained on day 63 following the first vaccine or placebo injection. Sequenced by immunoSEQ multiplex PCR; TCRdb stores in-frame clones only, minus some. This table has hundreds of thousands of clones, 85% to 90% appearing once.

The specimen comprised peripheral blood, sampled in a trial of Ad26.COV2.S vaccine versus placebo. The TCR sequence derives from a person between 18 and 60 years old who received the Ad26.COV2.S COVID-19 vaccine or a placebo. The chain couples TRBV2 to TRBJ1-1, with no clear D. The CDR3 region is CASAEGPDTEAFF. CDR3 nucleotides: TGTGCCAGCGCAGAGGGCCCGGACACTGAAGCTTTCTTT.